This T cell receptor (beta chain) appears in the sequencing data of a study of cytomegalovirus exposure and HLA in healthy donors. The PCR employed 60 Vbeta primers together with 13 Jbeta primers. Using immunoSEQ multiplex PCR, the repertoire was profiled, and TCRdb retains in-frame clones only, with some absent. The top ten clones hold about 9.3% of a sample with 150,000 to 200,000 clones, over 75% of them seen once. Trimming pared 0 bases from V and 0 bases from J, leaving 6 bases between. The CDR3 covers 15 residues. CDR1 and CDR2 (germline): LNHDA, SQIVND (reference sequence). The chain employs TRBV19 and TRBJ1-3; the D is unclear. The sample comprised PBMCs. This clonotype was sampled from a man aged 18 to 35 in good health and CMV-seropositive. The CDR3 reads CASSIEAISGNTIYF. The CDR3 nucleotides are TGTGCCAGTAGTATAGAAGCTATCTCTGGAAACACCATATATTTT.